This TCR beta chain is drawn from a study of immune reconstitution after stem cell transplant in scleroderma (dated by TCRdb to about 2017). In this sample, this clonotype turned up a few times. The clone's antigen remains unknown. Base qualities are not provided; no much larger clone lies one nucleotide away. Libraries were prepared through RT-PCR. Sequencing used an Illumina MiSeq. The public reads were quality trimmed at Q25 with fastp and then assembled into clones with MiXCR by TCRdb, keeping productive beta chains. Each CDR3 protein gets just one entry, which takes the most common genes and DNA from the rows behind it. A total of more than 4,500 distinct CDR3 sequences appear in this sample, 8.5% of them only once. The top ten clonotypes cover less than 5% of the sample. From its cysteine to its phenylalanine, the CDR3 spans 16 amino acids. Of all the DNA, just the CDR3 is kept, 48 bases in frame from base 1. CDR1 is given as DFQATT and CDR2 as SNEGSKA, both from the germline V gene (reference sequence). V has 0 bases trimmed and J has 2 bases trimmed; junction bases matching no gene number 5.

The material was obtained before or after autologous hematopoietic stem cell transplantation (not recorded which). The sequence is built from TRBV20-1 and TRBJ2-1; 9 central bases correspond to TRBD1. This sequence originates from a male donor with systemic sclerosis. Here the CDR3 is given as CSARDPGQGTYNEQFF. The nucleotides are TGCAGTGCTAGAGATCCGGGACAGGGAACCTACAATGAGCAGTTCTTC.